The clone carrying this TCR beta chain is termed medium-sized (0.01 to 0.1%). The data were taken from a study of tumor-infiltrating lymphocytes in oesophageal squamous cell carcinoma. Deletions cut 10 bases from V and 2 bases from J, with 9 bases between. CDR1 and CDR2 (germline): LNHDA, SQIVND (reference sequence). There are 12 residues in the CDR3. TCRdb itself ran the PCR reads through MiXCR, one entry per CDR3 protein. The sample has roughly 11,000 distinct CDR3 sequences; less than 65% are singletons. The sequencing input was esophageal tumor tissue. The rearrangement joins TRBV19 to TRBJ1-5; D gene unclear. This receptor was taken from a male donor with esophageal squamous cell carcinoma. This chain's CDR3 is CATERGNQPQHF. The CDR3, as DNA: TGTGCCACCGAGAGGGGCAATCAGCCCCAGCATTTT. Together with reference TRBV19 and TRBJ1-5, the CDR3 gives the full variable domain: DGGITQSPKYLFRKEGQNVTLSCEQNLNHDAMYWYRQDPGQGLRLIYYSQIVNDFQKGDIAEGYSVSREKKESFPLTVTSAQKNPTAFYLCATERGNQPQHFGDGTRLSIL.